What follows describes a single T cell receptor (delta chain). No cognate antigen has been identified for it. TCRdb's protein for this DNA is that of a much larger clone and differs from the translation at residue 10, likely a read error; the protein shown is the DNA translation. The sample contains more than one DNA sequence encoding this CDR3. CDR1 TSWWSYY and CDR2 QGS are derived from the germline V gene. The CDR3 runs 15 residues from the cysteine to the phenylalanine. Here the CDR3 DNA is all that survives: 45 bases in frame from base 1. Trimming removed 0 bases from V and 10 bases from J; the gene matches leave 11 bases unexplained. Vgamma9/Vdelta2+ and Vdelta2-negative gammadelta T cell populations were flow-sorted from peripheral blood mononuclear cells for bulk TCR repertoire analysis. Receptor amplification or capture employed multiplex PCR. The run used an Illumina MiSeq. Both TCR gamma (TRG) and TCR delta (TRD) chains were sequenced from each sorted gammadelta T cell sample. As for how the authors treated the data: Clonotype tree plots, accumulated frequency of the top 20 clonotypes, diversity index (DI) and D75 metrics were included in the repertoire analyses. TCRdb recomputed clones from the public reads with CATT; identical DNA rows were then combined. The V and J calls reflect TCRdb's pipeline rather than the authors' work. Here the sample has 75,000 to 100,000 delta-chain clones; under 1.5% occur a single time. Of the sample, just under 9% falls within the top ten clones.

The sample originates from a study of γδ T cells in repeated Plasmodium falciparum infection (TCRdb year 2021). About the full investigation: The natural-infection arm enrolled Malian children exposed to intense seasonal malaria transmission, compared against age and gender matched Australian children. Four controlled human malaria infections were administered to five malaria-naive U.S. adults over around 630 days by bites from P. falciparum NF54-infected Anopheles stephensi mosquitoes. Controlled-infection subjects were sampled at baseline, immediately before selected infections, and 21 days after each infection. Malian gammadelta TCR repertoires were analysed cross-sectionally during no-transmission periods and were analysed longitudinally across acute febrile malaria episodes. Using both natural infection in Mali and controlled human malaria infection, the study looked at the way repeated Plasmodium falciparum infection shapes the human gammadelta T cell repertoire.

Points the paper makes about the study in general: Analysis of inter-individual variability in gammadelta T cell responses was limited by the small size of the controlled-infection cohort. In Vdelta2-negative, largely Vdelta1+, gammadelta TCR repertoires, repeated controlled infections appeared to drive waves of new clonotype selection. Across time and infection, the Vgamma9/Vdelta2+ TCR repertoires showed a highly stable polyclonal makeup, with many TCRgamma sequences overlapping between individuals. Compared with the repertoires of Australian children, the Vdelta2-negative gammadelta TCR repertoires of Malian children appeared more clonally expanded, less diverse and less shared. Generalizability was limited because the Malian cohort came from a small rural village made up predominantly of one ethnic group.

The sequence joins TRDV1 to TRDJ1; 7 middle bases align to TRDD3. The J gene, left out of TCRdb, was set here by checking the DNA against germline. Sequencing was performed on gamma-delta T cells from blood. The sequence was obtained from a pool of human donors (malaria-infected and uninfected, not separated). The CDR3 amino acid sequence is: CALGELPRHRGILIF. In nucleotide form, the sequence is TGTGCTCTTGGGGAACTACCCCGTCACCGGGGGATACTCATCTTT.